These 15 T cell receptor beta chains originate from one sample sequenced in a study of CD4 T cells in relation to SARS-CoV-2 and coronaviruses (dated by TCRdb to 2020 to 2022). The receptor library was made with the immunoSEQ multiplex PCR assay. The immuneACCESS repertoire file appears here via TCRdb, limited to in-frame rearrangements. These files lack a portion of the clones; in checked studies, under half of the deficit traces to unresolved V genes, and the cause of the others is not known. Within this sample are tens of thousands of clones, with 90% to 95% of them counted one time only. In total, the top ten clones hold roughly 0.4% of the sample. The sequenced sample was naive CD4+ T cells from PBMCs. In light of the paper, this sample's cell subset or site label describes: naive CD4+ T cells isolated by negative enrichment. The receptors were gathered from an adult with COVID-19.

This chain links TRBV30 with TRBJ1-6; D not resolved. Germline CDR1 and CDR2: GTSNPN and SVGIG (reference sequence). The V gene lost 2 bases and the J gene lost 6 bases, with 17 bases spanning the gap. This CDR3 has 16 amino acids. The CDR3 DNA sequence: TGTGCCTGGAGTAGTGGGCAGAGCGACATTAATTCACCCCTCCACTTT. It is translated as CAWSSGQSDINSPLHF.

The chain couples TRBV30 to TRBJ1-5; TRBD1 might be the D (5 bases). Germline CDR1 is GTSNPN and CDR2 is SVGIG (reference sequence). CDR3 length: 13 amino acids. The germline V and J ends were trimmed by 0 bases and 2 bases, with 5 bases remaining between them. CDR3: CAWSVGGNQPQHF. Written as DNA, the CDR3 is TGTGCCTGGAGTGTAGGGGGCAATCAGCCCCAGCATTTT.

The chain couples TRBV4-1 to TRBJ1-3; 9 bases map to TRBD1. This CDR3 is built from 17 residues. J was trimmed by 4 bases and V by 1 base; bases with no gene match: 8. Germline loops: CDR1 MGHRA, CDR2 YSYEKL. CDR3 nucleotide sequence: TGCGCCAGCAGCCAAGGGGGACAGGGTGTAAAAGGAAACACCATATATTTT. Its protein product is CASSQGGQGVKGNTIYF.

V usage is TRBV6-5 and J usage is TRBJ1-2; D may be TRBD1 (6 bases). There are 14 residues in the CDR3. V was cut by 0 bases and J by 5 bases, with 10 bases left in between. The germline V gene encodes CDR1 MNHEY and CDR2 SVGAGI. The DNA of the CDR3 is TGTGCCAGCAGTTACTCGAGACAGGATTATGGCTACACCTTC. Translating it yields CASSYSRQDYGYTF.

The chain links TRBV6-2 or TRBV6-3 to TRBJ2-3; D remains unclear. V lost 5 bases and J 6 bases, leaving 9 bases between the germline ends. The CDR3 consists of 12 residues. CDR1 is MNHEY and CDR2 is SVGEGT in the germline V gene. The DNA for the CDR3 is TGTGCCAGCAGTCACTTGTGGGATACGCAGTATTTT. It is translated as CASSHLWDTQYF.

V gene TRBV6-2 or TRBV6-3 combines with J gene TRBJ2-1; 13 bases match TRBD2. V dropped 3 bases and J dropped 9; count of bases not matched to a gene: 8. Looked up from germline, CDR1 is MNHEY and CDR2 is SVGEGT. CDR3 size: 16 residues. CDR3 in amino acids: CASSYGRGLAGREQFF. CDR3 bases: TGTGCCAGCAGTTATGGCCGGGGACTAGCGGGGCGTGAGCAGTTCTTC.

The rearrangement uses TRBV2 and TRBJ1-1; D is unclear. The CDR3 has 14 residues. Deletions cut 7 bases from V and 1 base from J, with 13 bases between. Germline values: CDR1 SNHLY, CDR2 FYNNEI. The CDR3 bases are TGTGCCAGCATCCCGGCGGGCCAGAACACTGAAGCTTTCTTT. This codes for CASIPAGQNTEAFF.

This chain connects TRBV28 to TRBJ2-7; D is perhaps TRBD1 or TRBD2 (5 bases each). Deletions cut 4 bases from V and 5 bases from J, with 12 bases between. The CDR3 extends over 13 amino acids. Germline-derived CDR1 and CDR2 are MDHEN and SYDVKM. The CDR3 protein is CASSSPGPDEQYF. As DNA, the CDR3 is TGTGCCAGCAGTTCACCGGGACCCGACGAGCAGTACTTC.

The gene calls are TRBV5-6 and TRBJ1-2; 9 bases fit TRBD1. V lost 2 bases to trimming and J lost 2 bases; unmatched junction nucleotides: 7. Germline CDR1 SGHDT, CDR2 YYEEEE. The CDR3 extends over 16 amino acids. CDR3 sequence reads: CASSFRPGQGNYGYTF. Written as DNA, the CDR3 is TGTGCCAGCAGCTTCCGACCCGGACAGGGGAACTATGGCTACACCTTC.

The J gene is TRBJ2-3, the V gene TRBV28; TRBD2 might be the D (5 bases). V was trimmed by 4 bases and J by 0 bases, leaving 14 bases between them. This CDR3 is 16 amino acids long. Germline V gene sequence: CDR1 MDHEN, CDR2 SYDVKM. Here the CDR3 DNA reads TGTGCCAGCAGTTCCACCTCCGGGATGAGCACAGATACGCAGTATTTT. It encodes CASSSTSGMSTDTQYF.

This chain connects TRBV28 to TRBJ1-5; D is perhaps TRBD1 (5 bases). The CDR3 spans 20 residues. Trimming stripped 6 bases from V and 0 bases from J, with 27 bases between. The germline V gene has CDR1 MDHEN and CDR2 SYDVKM. CDR3 nucleotides: TGTGCCAGCAGCCTACGCGGGGCATTTTGGGGCCGGGATAGCAATCAGCCCCAGCATTTT. The encoded protein is CASSLRGAFWGRDSNQPQHF.

The chain links TRBV11-2 to TRBJ2-7, with 12 bases aligning to TRBD1. Germline CDR1 reads SGHAT; CDR2 reads FQNNGV. J lost 0 bases, V lost 6 bases, and 3 bases had no gene match. The length of the CDR3 is 15 residues. CDR3 residues: CASRRDRGLSYEQYF. As DNA, the CDR3 is TGTGCCAGCAGGCGGGACAGGGGGCTCTCCTACGAGCAGTACTTC.

The CDR3 bases are TGTGCCAGCGCAGGGACAGGGAACAATGAGCAGTTCTTC. Its protein product is CASAGTGNNEQFF. The chain joins TRBV3-1 (or the pseudogene TRBV3-2) to TRBJ2-1, with 9 bases lining up with TRBD1. Germline CDR1 is LGHDT and CDR2 is YNNKEL (reference sequence). This CDR3 is built from 13 residues. Unmatched junction bases numbered 4, after V lost 8 bases and J lost 5 bases.

This clone was recorded a few times. V and J are TRBV5-1 and TRBJ1-2, with 7 bases lining up with TRBD1. Germline assignment: CDR1 SGHRS and CDR2 YFSETQ. The V segment lost 4 bases and the J segment 5 bases; nucleotides outside the gene matches: 11. The CDR3 loop spans 15 amino acids. The CDR3 is CASSREGTAFYGYTF. The CDR3 bases are TGCGCCAGCAGCAGAGAAGGGACAGCTTTTTATGGCTACACCTTC.

The chain uses TRBV6-4 and TRBJ1-2; TRBD1 is a possible D gene (5 bases). The CDR3 contains 14 residues. The V and J ends lost 5 bases and 0 bases respectively, with 10 bases between them. The germline gives CDR1 MRHNA, CDR2 SNTAGT. This CDR3 reads CASSPDISNYGYTF. The DNA for the CDR3 is TGTGCCAGCAGTCCGGACATTTCTAACTATGGCTACACCTTC.